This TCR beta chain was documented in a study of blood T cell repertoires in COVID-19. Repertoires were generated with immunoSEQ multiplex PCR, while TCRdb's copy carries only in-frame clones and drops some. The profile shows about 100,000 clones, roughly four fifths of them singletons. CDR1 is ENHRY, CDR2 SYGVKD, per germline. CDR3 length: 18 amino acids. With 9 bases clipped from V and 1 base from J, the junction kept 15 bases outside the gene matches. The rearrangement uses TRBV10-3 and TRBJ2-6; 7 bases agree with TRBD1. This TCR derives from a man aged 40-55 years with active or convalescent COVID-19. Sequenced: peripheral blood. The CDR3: CAIRASGTAGSGANVLTF. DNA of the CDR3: TGTGCCATTAGGGCCTCCGGGACAGCCGGGTCTGGGGCCAACGTCCTGACTTTC.